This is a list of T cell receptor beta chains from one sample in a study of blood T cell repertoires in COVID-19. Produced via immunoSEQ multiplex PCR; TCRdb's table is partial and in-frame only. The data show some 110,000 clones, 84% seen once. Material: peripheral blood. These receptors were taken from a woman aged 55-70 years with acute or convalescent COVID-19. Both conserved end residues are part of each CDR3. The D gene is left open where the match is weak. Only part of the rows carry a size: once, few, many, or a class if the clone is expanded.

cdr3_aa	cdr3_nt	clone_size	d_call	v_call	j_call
CASSSRQGEVPEAFF	TGTGCCAGCAGCTCGAGACAGGGAGAAGTTCCTGAAGCTTTCTTT	-	-	TRBV12-1	TRBJ1-1
CASSFSGRPPYNEQFF	TGTGCCAGCAGCTTTAGCGGGAGGCCACCCTACAATGAGCAGTTCTTC	-	TRBD2	TRBV5-6	TRBJ2-1
CASSLSSGGTDTQYF	TGTGCCAGCAGCTTATCTAGCGGGGGCACAGATACGCAGTATTTT	-	TRBD2	TRBV13	TRBJ2-3
CASSPPNSRTNEQFF	TGTGCCAGCTCACCACCCAATTCCAGGACTAATGAGCAGTTCTTC	-	-	TRBV18	TRBJ2-1
CASSPRAQGQDTQYF	TGTGCCAGCAGCCCAAGGGCACAGGGACAAGATACGCAGTATTTT	-	-	TRBV4-2	TRBJ2-3
CASRPLAGGGETQYF	TGTGCCAGCCGACCCCTCGCGGGGGGCGGGGAGACCCAGTACTTC	-	TRBD2	TRBV2	TRBJ2-5
CAISEYRAGEQYF	TGTGCCATCAGTGAATACAGGGCGGGCGAGCAGTACTTC	-	-	TRBV10-3	TRBJ2-7
CASSEGTVLRNTIYF	TGTGCCAGCAGTGAAGGCACAGTATTACGAAACACCATATATTTT	-	-	TRBV2	TRBJ1-3
CASSQVQMNNEKLFF	TGTGCCAGCAGCCAAGTACAGATGAATAATGAAAAACTGTTTTTT	-	-	TRBV3-1/TRBV3-2	TRBJ1-4
CASSPPSGGAAGEQFF	TGTGCCAGCTCACCACCCAGCGGGGGGGCCGCAGGTGAGCAGTTCTTC	few	TRBD2	TRBV18	TRBJ2-1
CASSYGTATTYGYTF	TGTGCCAGCAGCTACGGGACAGCGACCACCTATGGCTACACCTTC	-	TRBD1	TRBV3-1/TRBV3-2	TRBJ1-2